The 5 T cell receptor beta chains below were found in one sample sequenced in a study of T cells expressing NK-cell markers. Reanalyzing the 5' RACE reads, TCRdb keeps one entry per CDR3 protein, without DNA. The table gives 150,000 or so distinct CDR3 sequences; the top ten clones make up around 20% of it. Specimen: blood T cells: a sorted CD56 or NKG2C T cell subset, CD4+ or CD8+ T cells, or bulk PBMC T cells (not recorded which). These receptors originate from a woman aged 18 to 69 in good health.

V gene TRBV18 combines with J gene TRBJ2-7. The CDR3 length is 13 residues. The germline V gene encodes CDR1 KGHSH and CDR2 LQKENI. CDR3: CASSSNTNYEQYF.

The rearrangement joins TRBV12-3 or TRBV12-4 to TRBJ1-2; TCRdb returns TRBD1, unconfirmable since there is no DNA. The CDR3 is made up of 14 amino acids. This CDR3 is CASTFGDRMRGYTF.

The chain couples TRBV12-3 or TRBV12-4 to TRBJ2-3; no DNA is available, so the TRBD1 call from TCRdb remains unchecked. The CDR3 covers 15 residues. The CDR3 sequence: CASSLGTGGPDTQYF.

The chain recombines TRBV7-7 with TRBJ2-1; TCRdb designates TRBD1, a call that cannot be tested without DNA. CDR1 is SSHAT and CDR2 is FNYEAQ in the germline V gene (reference sequence). The CDR3 is made up of 13 amino acids. CDR3 amino acids: CASSWDPGREQFF.

This sequence joins TRBV28 and TRBJ2-3. Germline V gene data show CDR1 as MDHEN and CDR2 as SYDVKM. This CDR3 contains 15 residues. The CDR3 reads CASSPAGRLTDTQYF.